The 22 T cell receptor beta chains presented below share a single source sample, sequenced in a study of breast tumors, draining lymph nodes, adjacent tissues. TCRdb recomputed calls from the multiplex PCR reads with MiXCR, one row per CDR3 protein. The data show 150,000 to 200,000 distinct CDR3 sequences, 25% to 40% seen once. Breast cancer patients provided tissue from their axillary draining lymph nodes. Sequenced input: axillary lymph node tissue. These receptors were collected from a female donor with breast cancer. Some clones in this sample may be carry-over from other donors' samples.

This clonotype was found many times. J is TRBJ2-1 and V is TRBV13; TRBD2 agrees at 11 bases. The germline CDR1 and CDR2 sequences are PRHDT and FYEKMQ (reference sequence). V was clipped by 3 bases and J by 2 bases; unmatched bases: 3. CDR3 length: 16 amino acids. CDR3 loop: CASSFSGRGPYNEQFF. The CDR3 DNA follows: TGTGCCAGCAGCTTTAGCGGGAGGGGCCCCTACAATGAGCAGTTCTTC.

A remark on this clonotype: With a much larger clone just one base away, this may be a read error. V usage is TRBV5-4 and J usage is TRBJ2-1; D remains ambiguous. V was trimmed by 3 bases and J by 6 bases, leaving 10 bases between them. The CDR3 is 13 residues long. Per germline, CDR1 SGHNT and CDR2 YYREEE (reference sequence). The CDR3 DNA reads TGTGCCAGCAGCTCATCAGTCGGCAATGAGCAGTTCTTC. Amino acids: CASSSSVGNEQFF.

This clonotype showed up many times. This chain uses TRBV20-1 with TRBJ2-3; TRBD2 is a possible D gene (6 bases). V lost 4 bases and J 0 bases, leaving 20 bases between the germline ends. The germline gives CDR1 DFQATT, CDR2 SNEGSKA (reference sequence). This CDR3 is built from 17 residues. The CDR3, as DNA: TGCAGTGCTAACAGACTAGGGATCAACCCTAGCACAGATACGCAGTATTTT. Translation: CSANRLGINPSTDTQYF.

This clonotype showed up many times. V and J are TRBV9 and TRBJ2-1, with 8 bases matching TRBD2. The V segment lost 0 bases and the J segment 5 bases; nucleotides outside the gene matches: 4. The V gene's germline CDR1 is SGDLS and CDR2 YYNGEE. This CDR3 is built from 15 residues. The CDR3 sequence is CASSVAGRGDNEQFF. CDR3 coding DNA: TGTGCCAGCAGCGTAGCCGGGAGGGGCGACAATGAGCAGTTCTTC.

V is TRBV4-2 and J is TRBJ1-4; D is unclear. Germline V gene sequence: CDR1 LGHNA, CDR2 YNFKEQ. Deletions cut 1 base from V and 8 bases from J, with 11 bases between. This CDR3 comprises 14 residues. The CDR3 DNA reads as TGTGCCAGCAGCCAAGGGGGAGCGGGGGAAAAACTGTTTTTT. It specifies CASSQGGAGEKLFF.

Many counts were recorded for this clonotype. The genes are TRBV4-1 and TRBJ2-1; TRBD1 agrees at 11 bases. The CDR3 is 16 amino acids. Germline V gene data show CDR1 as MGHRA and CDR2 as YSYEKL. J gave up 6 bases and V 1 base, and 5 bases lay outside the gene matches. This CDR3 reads CASSQGRGTGGNEQFF. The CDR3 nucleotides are TGCGCCAGCAGCCAAGGAAGAGGGACAGGGGGCAATGAGCAGTTCTTC.

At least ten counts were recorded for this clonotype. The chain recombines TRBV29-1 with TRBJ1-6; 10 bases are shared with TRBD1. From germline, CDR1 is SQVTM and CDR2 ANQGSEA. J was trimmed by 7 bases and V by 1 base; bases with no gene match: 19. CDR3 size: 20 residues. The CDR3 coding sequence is TGCAGCGTTGAAGGTCCCAATCCCAGGACAGGGGGAATATTAAATTCACCCCTCCACTTT. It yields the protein CSVEGPNPRTGGILNSPLHF.

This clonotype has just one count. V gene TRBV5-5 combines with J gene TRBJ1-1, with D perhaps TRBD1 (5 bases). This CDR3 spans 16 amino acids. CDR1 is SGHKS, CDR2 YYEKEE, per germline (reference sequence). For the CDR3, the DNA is TGTGCTAGTGGTTTGGCGGCTGGGGGGAGGGACACTGAAGCTTTCTTT. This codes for CASGLAAGGRDTEAFF.

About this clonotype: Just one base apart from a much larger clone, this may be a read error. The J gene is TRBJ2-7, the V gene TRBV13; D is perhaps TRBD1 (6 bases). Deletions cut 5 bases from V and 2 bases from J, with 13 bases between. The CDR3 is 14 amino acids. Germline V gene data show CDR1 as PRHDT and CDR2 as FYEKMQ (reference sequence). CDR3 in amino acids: CASSPPGAPYEQYF. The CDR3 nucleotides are TGTGCCAGCAGCCCGCCAGGGGCGCCCTACGAGCAGTACTTC.

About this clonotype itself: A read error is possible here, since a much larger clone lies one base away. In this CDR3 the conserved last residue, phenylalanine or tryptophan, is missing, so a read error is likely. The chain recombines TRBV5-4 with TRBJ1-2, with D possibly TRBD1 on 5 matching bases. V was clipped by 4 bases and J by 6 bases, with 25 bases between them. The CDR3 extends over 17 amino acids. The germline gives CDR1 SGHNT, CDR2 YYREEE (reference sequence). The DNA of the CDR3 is TGTGCCAGCAGCCCCTTGACGGGGGGTATGTTTTCGGATGGCTACACCTTG. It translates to CASSPLTGGMFSDGYTL.

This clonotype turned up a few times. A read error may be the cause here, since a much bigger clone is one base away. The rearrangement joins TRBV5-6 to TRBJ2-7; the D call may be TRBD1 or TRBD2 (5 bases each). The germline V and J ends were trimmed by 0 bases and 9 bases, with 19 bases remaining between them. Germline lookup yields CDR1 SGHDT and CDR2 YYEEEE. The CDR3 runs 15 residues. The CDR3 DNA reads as TGTGCCAGCAGCTTGGCAGGGCCAGCGGAGACGGTGCAGTACTTC. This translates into CASSLAGPAETVQYF.

CDR3 in amino acids: CASSLFASSYNEQFF. The CDR3 region has the DNA TGTGCCAGCAGTTTATTCGCTAGCTCCTACAATGAGCAGTTCTTC. This chain links TRBV27 with TRBJ2-1; D unclear. The CDR3 length is 15 residues. V was clipped by 1 base and J by 0 bases, with 7 bases between them. CDR1 and CDR2 from the germline V gene are MNHEY and SMNVEV (reference sequence).

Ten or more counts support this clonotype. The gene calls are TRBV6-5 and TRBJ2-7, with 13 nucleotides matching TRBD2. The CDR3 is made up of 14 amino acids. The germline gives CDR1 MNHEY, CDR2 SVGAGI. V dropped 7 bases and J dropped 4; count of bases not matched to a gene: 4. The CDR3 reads CASTQTSGRYEQYF. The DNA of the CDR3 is TGTGCCAGCACCCAGACTAGCGGGAGGTACGAGCAGTACTTC.

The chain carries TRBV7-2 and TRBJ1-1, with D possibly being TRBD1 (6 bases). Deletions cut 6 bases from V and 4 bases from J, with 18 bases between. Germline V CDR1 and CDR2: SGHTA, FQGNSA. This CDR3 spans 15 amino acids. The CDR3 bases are TGTGCCAGCAGTCGTAGCGGGGGGCTTGGCACTGAAGCTTTCTTT. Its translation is CASSRSGGLGTEAFF.

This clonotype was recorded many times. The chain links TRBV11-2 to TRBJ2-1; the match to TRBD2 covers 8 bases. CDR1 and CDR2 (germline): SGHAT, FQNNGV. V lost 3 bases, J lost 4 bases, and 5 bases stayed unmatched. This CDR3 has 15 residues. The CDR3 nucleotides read TGTGCCAGCAGCTTGAGCGGGGGAGCTTACAATGAGCAGTTCTTC. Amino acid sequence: CASSLSGGAYNEQFF.

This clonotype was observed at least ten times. The CDR3 region is CASSSMRAPEQFF. The CDR3 DNA is TGTGCCAGCTCATCCATGCGGGCCCCTGAGCAGTTCTTC. This chain uses TRBV18 with TRBJ2-1; D may be TRBD2 (5 bases). The CDR3 runs to 13 residues. V was shortened by 5 bases and J by 9 bases, with 14 bases between the two germline ends. CDR1 and CDR2 from the germline V gene are KGHSH and LQKENI.

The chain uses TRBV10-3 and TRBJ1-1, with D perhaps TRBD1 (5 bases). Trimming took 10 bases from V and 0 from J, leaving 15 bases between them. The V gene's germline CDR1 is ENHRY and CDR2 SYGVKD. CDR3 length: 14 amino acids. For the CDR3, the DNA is TGTGCCACCACTCGGACAAAAATGAACACTGAAGCTTTCTTT. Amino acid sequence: CATTRTKMNTEAFF.

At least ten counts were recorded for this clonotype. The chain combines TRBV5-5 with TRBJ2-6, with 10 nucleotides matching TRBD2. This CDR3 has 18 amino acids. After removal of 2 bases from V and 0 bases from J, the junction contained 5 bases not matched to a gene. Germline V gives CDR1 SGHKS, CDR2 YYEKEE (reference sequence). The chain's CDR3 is CASSFGLAETSGANVLTF. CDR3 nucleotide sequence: TGTGCCAGCAGCTTCGGACTAGCGGAAACCTCTGGGGCCAACGTCCTGACTTTC.

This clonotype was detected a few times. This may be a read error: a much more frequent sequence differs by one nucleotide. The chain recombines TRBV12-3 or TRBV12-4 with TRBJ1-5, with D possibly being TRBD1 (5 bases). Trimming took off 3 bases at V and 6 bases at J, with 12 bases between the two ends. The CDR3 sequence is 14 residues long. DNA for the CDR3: TGTGCCAGCAGTTTCGCGCGGGGCCGTCAGCCCCAGCATTTT. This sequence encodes CASSFARGRQPQHF.

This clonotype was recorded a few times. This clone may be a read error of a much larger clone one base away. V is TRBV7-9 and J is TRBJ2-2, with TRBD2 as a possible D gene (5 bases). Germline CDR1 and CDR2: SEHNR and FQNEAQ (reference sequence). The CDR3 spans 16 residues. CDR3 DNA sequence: TGTGCCAGCAGCGTAGACGCTGGCAGGAACACCGGGGAGCTGCTTTTT. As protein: CASSVDAGRNTGELLF.

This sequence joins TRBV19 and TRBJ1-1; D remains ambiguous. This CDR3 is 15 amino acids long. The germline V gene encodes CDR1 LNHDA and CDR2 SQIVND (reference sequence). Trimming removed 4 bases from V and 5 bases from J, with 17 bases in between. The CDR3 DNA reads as TGTGCCAGTAGTAGGAATGGTCCCCCGGGGACTGAAGCTTTCTTT. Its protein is CASSRNGPPGTEAFF.

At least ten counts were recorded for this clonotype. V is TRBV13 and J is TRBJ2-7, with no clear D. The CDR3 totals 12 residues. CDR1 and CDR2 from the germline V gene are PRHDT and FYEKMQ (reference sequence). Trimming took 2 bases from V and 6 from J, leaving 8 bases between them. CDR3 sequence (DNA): TGTGCCAGCAGCTTAAGCGCCCGCGAGCAGTACTTC. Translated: CASSLSAREQYF.